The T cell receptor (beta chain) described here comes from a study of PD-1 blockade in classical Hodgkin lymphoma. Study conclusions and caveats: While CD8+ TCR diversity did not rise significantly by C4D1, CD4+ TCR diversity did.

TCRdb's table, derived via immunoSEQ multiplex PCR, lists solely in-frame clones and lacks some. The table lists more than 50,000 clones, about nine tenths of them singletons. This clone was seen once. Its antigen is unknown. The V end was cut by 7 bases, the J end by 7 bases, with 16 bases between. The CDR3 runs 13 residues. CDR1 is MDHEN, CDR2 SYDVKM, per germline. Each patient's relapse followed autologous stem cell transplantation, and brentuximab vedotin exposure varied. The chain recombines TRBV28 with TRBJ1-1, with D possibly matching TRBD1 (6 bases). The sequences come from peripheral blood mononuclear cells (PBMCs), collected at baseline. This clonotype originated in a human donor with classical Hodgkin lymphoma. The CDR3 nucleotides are TGTGCCAGCAACGCGGACAGTCGCTATGAAGCTTTCTTT. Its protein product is CASNADSRYEAFF.